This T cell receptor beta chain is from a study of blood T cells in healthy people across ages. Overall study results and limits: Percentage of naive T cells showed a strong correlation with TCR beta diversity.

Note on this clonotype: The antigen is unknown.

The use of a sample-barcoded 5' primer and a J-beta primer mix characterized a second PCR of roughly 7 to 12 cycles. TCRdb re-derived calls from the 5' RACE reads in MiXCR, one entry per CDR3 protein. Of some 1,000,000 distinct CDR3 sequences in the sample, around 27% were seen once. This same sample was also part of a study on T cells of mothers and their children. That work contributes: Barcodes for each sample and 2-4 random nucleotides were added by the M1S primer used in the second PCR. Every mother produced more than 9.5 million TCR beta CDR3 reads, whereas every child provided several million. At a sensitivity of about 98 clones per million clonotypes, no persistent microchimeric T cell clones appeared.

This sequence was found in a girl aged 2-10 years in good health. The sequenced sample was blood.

CDR3 nucleotide sequence: TGTGCCACCAGTGGCCCCAGTCGCTATGGCTACACCTTC. It specifies CATSGPSRYGYTF. The chain uses TRBV24-1 and TRBJ1-2, with D hard to call. CDR3 size: 13 residues. V lost 5 bases and J lost 4, with 10 bases in between. Germline V gene lookup returns CDR1 KGHDR and CDR2 SFDVKD.